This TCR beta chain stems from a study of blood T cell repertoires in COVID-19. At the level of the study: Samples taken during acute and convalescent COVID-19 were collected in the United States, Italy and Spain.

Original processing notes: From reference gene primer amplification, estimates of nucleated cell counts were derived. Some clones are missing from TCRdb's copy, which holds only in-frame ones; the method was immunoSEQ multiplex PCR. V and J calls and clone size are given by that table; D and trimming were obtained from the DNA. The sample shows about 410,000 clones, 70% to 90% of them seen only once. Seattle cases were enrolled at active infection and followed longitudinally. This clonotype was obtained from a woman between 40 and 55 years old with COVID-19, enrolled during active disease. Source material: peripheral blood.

CDR3 bases: TGTGCCAGCAGTTTTCAGGGGGCATCTGGAAACACCATATATTTT. Translating it yields CASSFQGASGNTIYF. The J gene is TRBJ1-3, the V gene TRBV28; TRBD1 aligns across 8 bases. The J segment lost 1 base and the V segment lost 3 bases, leaving 2 bases of the junction unmatched. Looked up from germline, CDR1 is MDHEN and CDR2 is SYDVKM. This CDR3 region has 15 residues. The entire variable domain, with the rest obtained from reference TRBV28 and TRBJ1-3, is as follows: DVKVTQSSRYLVKRTGEKVFLECVQDMDHENMFWYRQDPGLGLRLIYFSYDVKMKEKGDIPEGYSVSREKKERFSLILESASTNQTSMYLCASSFQGASGNTIYFGEGSWLTVV.